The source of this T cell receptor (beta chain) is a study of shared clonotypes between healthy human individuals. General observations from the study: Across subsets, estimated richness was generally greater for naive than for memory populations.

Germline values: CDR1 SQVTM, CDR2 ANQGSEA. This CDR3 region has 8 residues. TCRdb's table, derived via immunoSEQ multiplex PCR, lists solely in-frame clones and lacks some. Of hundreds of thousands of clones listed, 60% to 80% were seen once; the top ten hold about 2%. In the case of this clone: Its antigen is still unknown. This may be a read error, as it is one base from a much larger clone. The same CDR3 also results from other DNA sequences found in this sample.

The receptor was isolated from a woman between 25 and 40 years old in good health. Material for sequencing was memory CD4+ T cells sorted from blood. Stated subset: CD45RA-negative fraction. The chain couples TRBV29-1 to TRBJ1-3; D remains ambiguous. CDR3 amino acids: CSVDTIYF. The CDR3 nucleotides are TGTAGCGTTGACACCATATATTTT.